One sample yielded the 2 T cell receptor beta chains listed below, sequenced in a study of blood T cell repertoires in COVID-19. Clones were read by immunoSEQ multiplex PCR, and TCRdb kept only the in-frame ones, dropping some. The sample contains roughly 120,000 clones, 75% to 85% of which appear only once. Sequencing was done on a sample of peripheral blood. The receptors were sampled from a woman aged 55-69 years with acute or convalescent COVID-19.

The DNA for the CDR3 is TGTGCCAGCAGTTACGATGGGCAGGGGTGGGGCACTGAAGCTTTCTTT. Protein product: CASSYDGQGWGTEAFF. This chain connects TRBV6-6 to TRBJ1-1; D is perhaps TRBD1 (6 bases). The CDR3 totals 16 residues. V shed 2 bases and J shed 4 bases, with 17 bases lying between them. Germline CDR1 reads MNHNY; CDR2 reads SVGAGI (reference sequence).

The rearrangement links TRBV6-5 to TRBJ2-7; D possibly corresponds to TRBD2 (7 bases). The V end lost 2 bases, the J end lost 4 bases, and 15 bases lay between the germline ends. The CDR3 covers 15 residues. Germline CDR1 MNHEY, CDR2 SVGAGI. The chain's CDR3 is CASSYDRGAGYEQYF. The CDR3 nucleotides read TGTGCCAGCAGTTACGATCGGGGGGCGGGTTACGAGCAGTACTTC.